Below are 22 T cell receptor beta chains sequenced from a single sample in a study of T cell changes during pregnancy in multiple sclerosis (dated by TCRdb to about 2019). Library creation used the immunoSEQ multiplex PCR assay. TCRdb took this table from immuneACCESS and kept in-frame rearrangements with V and J called. Such tables lack part of the clones; where checked against another copy, unresolved V genes explain under half of the gap, and the rest is unexplained. Within this sample are around 80,000 clones, with approximately 93% of them counted one time only. The top ten clonotypes cover around 0.91% of the sample. The specimen was peripheral blood, collected in the second trimester of pregnancy. The receptors come from a female donor in good health, enrolled as a control in a pregnancy study.

The chain carries TRBV25-1 and TRBJ1-4; 8 nucleotides agree with TRBD1. The germline CDR1 and CDR2 sequences are MGHDK and SYGVNS. The CDR3 length is 16 residues. V was pared by 2 bases and J by 5 bases, with 7 bases of the junction left unmatched. This CDR3 reads CASSELGTGDNEKLFF. The DNA of the CDR3 is TGTGCCAGCAGTGAACTCGGGACAGGAGACAATGAAAAACTGTTTTTT.

This clone came up once. The V call is TRBV6-1, the J call TRBJ2-2, with D possibly being TRBD2 (5 bases). Germline V gene lookup returns CDR1 MNHNS and CDR2 SASEGT. The CDR3 is 15 residues long. V lost 5 bases to trimming and J lost 6 bases, with 16 bases between them. This chain's CDR3 is CASSSTNQAPGELFF. CDR3 nucleotides: TGTGCCAGCAGTTCGACTAACCAGGCACCCGGGGAGCTGTTTTTT.

V usage is TRBV7-2 and J usage is TRBJ2-7, with 7 nucleotides matching TRBD1. The V gene's germline CDR1 is SGHTA and CDR2 FQGNSA. Germline trimming cut 5 bases from V and 1 base from J; bases unmatched to any gene: 8. This CDR3 comprises 15 residues. Written as DNA, the CDR3 is TGTGCCAGCAGCCCAGGGACAGCGGTATCCTACGAGCAGTACTTC. Its protein product is CASSPGTAVSYEQYF. The entire variable domain, with the rest obtained from reference TRBV7-2 and TRBJ2-7, is as follows: GAGVSQSPSNKVTEKGKDVELRCDPISGHTALYWYRQSLGQGLEFLIYFQGNSAPDKSGLPSDRFSAERTGGSVSTLTIQRTQQEDSAVYLCASSPGTAVSYEQYFGPGTRLTVT.

J is TRBJ2-2 and V is TRBV9; maybe TRBD1 (6 bases). There are 15 residues in the CDR3. CDR1 is SGDLS, CDR2 YYNGEE, per germline. Deletions cut 4 bases from V and 5 bases from J, with 15 bases between. This CDR3 reads CASSMDSQRTGELFF. CDR3 sequence (DNA): TGTGCCAGCAGCATGGACAGTCAAAGAACCGGGGAGCTGTTTTTT.

CDR3 sequence reads: CSVPGLAGGLSGNEQFF. In DNA, the CDR3 is TGCAGCGTTCCGGGACTAGCGGGAGGACTTTCGGGGAATGAGCAGTTCTTC. V and J are TRBV29-1 and TRBJ2-1, with TRBD2 matching 15 bases. Per germline, CDR1 SQVTM and CDR2 ANQGSEA. The CDR3 has 17 amino acids. Unmatched junction bases numbered 12, after V lost 5 bases and J lost 7 bases.

V is TRBV28 and J is TRBJ2-7; TRBD2 aligns across 13 bases. The CDR3 sequence is 14 residues long. After removal of 7 bases from V and 1 base from J, the junction contained 1 base not matched to a gene. Per the germline V gene, CDR1 is MDHEN and CDR2 is SYDVKM. CDR3 in DNA: TGTGCCAGCATGGGACTAGCGGGATCCTACGAGCAGTACTTC. Protein sequence: CASMGLAGSYEQYF.

The chain links TRBV9 to TRBJ2-7; tentatively, D is TRBD2 (6 bases). V was clipped by 3 bases and J by 4 bases, with 17 bases between them. This CDR3 comprises 15 residues. Per the germline V gene, CDR1 is SGDLS and CDR2 is YYNGEE. The chain's CDR3 is CASSDRDSLFYEQYF. In DNA form, the CDR3 reads TGTGCCAGCAGCGACCGGGACTCCCTTTTTTACGAGCAGTACTTC. The full variable domain, rest sourced from reference TRBV9 and TRBJ2-7, is DSGVTQTPKHLITATGQRVTLRCSPRSGDLSVYWYQQSLDQGLQFLIQYYNGEERAKGNILERFSAQQFPDLHSELNLSSLELGDSALYFCASSDRDSLFYEQYFGPGTRLTVT.

V usage is TRBV5-1 and J usage is TRBJ1-2; 7 positions agree with TRBD1. Germline trimming cut 4 bases from V and 4 bases from J; bases unmatched to any gene: 7. This CDR3 has 14 residues. Germline V lookup: CDR1 SGHRS, CDR2 YFSETQ. The CDR3 coding sequence is TGCGCCAGCAGCCAGGGACAGCTTAGCTATGGCTACACCTTC. Its protein product is CASSQGQLSYGYTF. Supplemented by reference TRBV5-1 and TRBJ1-2, the full variable domain reads KAGVTQTPRYLIKTRGQQVTLSCSPISGHRSVSWYQQTPGQGLQFLFEYFSETQRNKGNFPGRFSGRQFSNSRSEMNVSTLELGDSALYLCASSQGQLSYGYTFGSGTRLTVV.

The genes are TRBV28 and TRBJ2-5; 11 nucleotides match TRBD2. Germline V gene sequence: CDR1 MDHEN, CDR2 SYDVKM. This CDR3 contains 16 residues. Trimming at V came to 2 bases and at J to 2 bases, leaving 4 bases not matched to a gene. As DNA, the CDR3 is TGTGCCAGCAGTTTAATAGTAGCGGGAGGGCAAGAGACCCAGTACTTC. Translation: CASSLIVAGGQETQYF.

The chain uses TRBV19 and TRBJ2-7; a possible D gene is TRBD2 (5 bases). Trimming pared 5 bases from V and 5 bases from J, leaving 7 bases between. CDR1 is LNHDA, CDR2 SQIVND, per germline (reference sequence). The CDR3 is 11 residues long. The DNA of the CDR3 is TGTGCCAGTAGTTACGGGGACGAGCAGTACTTC. Residues: CASSYGDEQYF. The variable domain in full, with the rest retrieved from reference TRBV19 and TRBJ2-7, is DGGITQSPKYLFRKEGQNVTLSCEQNLNHDAMYWYRQDPGQGLRLIYYSQIVNDFQKGDIAEGYSVSREKKESFPLTVTSAQKNPTAFYLCASSYGDEQYFGPGTRLTVT.

Only one count was recorded for this clone. This sequence joins TRBV27 and TRBJ1-2; D not certain. V gave up 3 bases and J gave up 2 bases, with 13 bases separating them. Looked up from germline, CDR1 is MNHEY and CDR2 is SMNVEV (reference sequence). The CDR3 is made up of 15 amino acids. The CDR3 nucleotides read TGTGCCAGCAGTTTGGTACACCGACAAAACTATGGCTACACCTTC. This gives the protein CASSLVHRQNYGYTF.

The chain carries TRBV9 and TRBJ2-5, with TRBD2 identical over 7 bases. The CDR3 covers 16 residues. CDR1 and CDR2 from the germline V gene are SGDLS and YYNGEE. Losses at the gene ends were 0 bases for V and 4 bases for J; bases not matched to a gene: 9. For the CDR3, the DNA is TGTGCCAGCAGCGTAGGGGTGCGGGAGAGAGGAGAGACCCAGTACTTC. It translates to CASSVGVRERGETQYF.

In regard to this clone: A read error may produce the germline difference seen at one junction end. CDR3 DNA sequence: TGTGCCAGTAGTACCGAGACAGGCATGCAGACTAATTTT. Protein: CASSTETGMQTNF. The genes are TRBV19 and TRBJ1-5; weak D call: TRBD1 (6 bases). This CDR3 contains 13 residues. Germline V gene data show CDR1 as LNHDA and CDR2 as SQIVND (reference sequence).

Here the CDR3 DNA reads TGTGCCAGCAGTTTTGGGACTCAACAGGGGAGCTCCTACGAGCAGTACTTC. Its protein is CASSFGTQQGSSYEQYF. The rearrangement joins TRBV28 to TRBJ2-7, with a possible D match to TRBD1 (7 bases). Germline CDR1 MDHEN, CDR2 SYDVKM. The CDR3 is 17 residues long. The V gene lost 3 bases and the J gene lost 0 bases, with 18 bases spanning the gap. Combining the CDR3 with reference TRBV28 and TRBJ2-7 gives the whole variable domain DVKVTQSSRYLVKRTGEKVFLECVQDMDHENMFWYRQDPGLGLRLIYFSYDVKMKEKGDIPEGYSVSREKKERFSLILESASTNQTSMYLCASSFGTQQGSSYEQYFGPGTRLTVT.

The V and J genes are TRBV5-4 and TRBJ2-1; D gene ambiguous. Between the trimmed V and J ends, which lost 4 bases and 2 bases, there was a span of 10 bases. The germline V gene has CDR1 SGHNT and CDR2 YYREEE (reference sequence). The CDR3 extends over 14 amino acids. The CDR3 sequence is CASSPAQAYNEQFF. Written as DNA, the CDR3 is TGTGCCAGCAGCCCCGCCCAGGCCTACAATGAGCAGTTCTTC.

V usage is TRBV4-1 and J usage is TRBJ2-5, with D uncertain. Germline-derived CDR1 and CDR2 are MGHRA and YSYEKL. Trimming left V 3 bases short and J 7 bases short, with 12 bases between. There are 13 residues in the CDR3. The CDR3 sequence is CASSQGVYWTQYF. In nucleotides, the CDR3 is TGCGCCAGCAGCCAGGGCGTTTACTGGACCCAGTACTTC.

CDR3 protein: CASSQVNRGGEDKNIQYF. The CDR3 nucleotides read TGTGCCAGCAGCCAAGTGAATCGGGGAGGAGAGGACAAAAACATTCAGTACTTC. The rearrangement links TRBV4-2 to TRBJ2-4, with D possibly TRBD2 on 6 matching bases. The CDR3 extends over 18 amino acids. CDR1 LGHNA and CDR2 YNFKEQ come from the germline V gene. The germline V and J ends were trimmed by 1 base and 3 bases, with 19 bases remaining between them.

J is TRBJ2-7 and V is TRBV27, with D hard to call. This CDR3 is 15 amino acids long. Germline values: CDR1 MNHEY, CDR2 SMNVEV (reference sequence). Between the trimmed V and J ends, which lost 0 bases and 0 bases, there was a span of 9 bases. The CDR3: CASSLSSGVSYEQYF. The CDR3 bases are TGTGCCAGCAGTTTATCGTCCGGAGTCTCCTACGAGCAGTACTTC.

The chain couples TRBV5-1 to TRBJ2-6, with D possibly TRBD2 on 6 matching bases. Germline V gene sequence: CDR1 SGHRS, CDR2 YFSETQ. The CDR3 length is 21 residues. The V and J ends lost 8 bases and 0 bases respectively, with 30 bases between them. This chain's CDR3 is CASPHTWTHLASSSGANVLTF. The CDR3 DNA reads TGCGCCAGTCCCCACACCTGGACACACCTAGCGTCGAGCTCTGGGGCCAACGTCCTGACTTTC.

J is TRBJ1-4 and V is TRBV7-9; D not certain. The V end lost 1 base, the J end lost 3 bases, and 12 bases lay between the germline ends. The CDR3 is 16 amino acids. CDR1 is SEHNR, CDR2 FQNEAQ, per germline (reference sequence). CDR3 in DNA: TGTGCCAGCAGCTTAGGAACGGGAGAGGCTAATGAAAAACTGTTTTTT. This encodes CASSLGTGEANEKLFF.

This clone has more than one count but fewer than ten. This chain links TRBV28 with TRBJ1-1; maybe TRBD1 (5 bases). Germline CDR1 MDHEN, CDR2 SYDVKM. V was shortened by 2 bases and J by 6 bases, with 13 bases between the two germline ends. The CDR3 has 14 amino acids. For the CDR3, the DNA is TGTGCCAGCAGTTTAGGTGCAGGGCCCGCTGAAGCTTTCTTT. As protein: CASSLGAGPAEAFF.

The chain joins TRBV5-5 to TRBJ1-2; D not resolved. The CDR3 runs to 14 residues. The germline V gene has CDR1 SGHKS and CDR2 YYEKEE (reference sequence). V lost 4 bases and J 4 bases, leaving 14 bases between the germline ends. DNA of the CDR3: TGTGCCAGCAGCCCGGGGAATAATGGCTATGGCTACACCTTC. Translated: CASSPGNNGYGYTF.